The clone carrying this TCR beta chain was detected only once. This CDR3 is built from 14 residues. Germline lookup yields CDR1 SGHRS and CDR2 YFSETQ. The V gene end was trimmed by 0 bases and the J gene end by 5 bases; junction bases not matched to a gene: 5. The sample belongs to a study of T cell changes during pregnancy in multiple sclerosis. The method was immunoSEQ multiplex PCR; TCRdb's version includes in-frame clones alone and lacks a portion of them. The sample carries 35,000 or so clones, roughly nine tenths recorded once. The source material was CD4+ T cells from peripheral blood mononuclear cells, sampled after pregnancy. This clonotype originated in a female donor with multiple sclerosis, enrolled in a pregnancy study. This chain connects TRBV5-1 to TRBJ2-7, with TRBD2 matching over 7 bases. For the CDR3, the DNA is TGCGCCAGCAGCTTGGGTTACAGCGGGAACGAGCAGTACTTC. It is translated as CASSLGYSGNEQYF.